Below, 20 T cell receptor beta chains from the same sample are listed, as sequenced in a study of T cell clones after liver transplantation. Assay used: immunoSEQ multiplex PCR; TCRdb lists only in-frame clones, some missing. The table has some 120,000 clones, 90% seen once; the top ten hold about 0.8%. The sequencing here drew on CD4+ T cells from blood, taken 12 months after liver transplant. The receptors derive from a human patient who received a liver transplant. The graft donor may account for some of the T cells.

This sequence joins TRBV15 and TRBJ1-2; 10 bases agree with TRBD1. The CDR3 contains 17 residues. Trimming cost V 5 bases and J 7 bases; bases outside gene matches: 16. Germline V gives CDR1 LNHNV, CDR2 YYDKDF (reference sequence). This chain's CDR3 is CATSLPGQGIRRGGYTF. Here the CDR3 DNA reads TGTGCCACCAGCCTTCCGGGACAGGGGATAAGGCGTGGTGGCTACACCTTC.

The chain joins TRBV30 to TRBJ2-6; D not resolved. CDR1 is GTSNPN, CDR2 SVGIG, per germline (reference sequence). Trimming removed 4 bases from V and 0 bases from J, with 4 bases in between. This CDR3 spans 13 amino acids. Written as DNA, the CDR3 is TGTGCCTGGACGGGCTCTGGGGCCAACGTCCTGACTTTC. The encoded protein is CAWTGSGANVLTF.

The V gene is TRBV30, the J gene TRBJ1-1; no definite D call. Germline assignment: CDR1 GTSNPN and CDR2 SVGIG (reference sequence). CDR3 size: 14 residues. Trimming took 0 bases from V and 4 from J, leaving 12 bases between them. For the CDR3, the DNA is TGTGCCTGGAGTGTCGGAGGGATCGGCACTGAAGCTTTCTTT. Residues: CAWSVGGIGTEAFF.

The rearrangement uses TRBV19 and TRBJ2-2, with 10 bases aligning to TRBD1. This CDR3 has 15 amino acids. Unmatched junction bases numbered 9, after V lost 9 bases and J lost 5 bases. The V gene's germline CDR1 is LNHDA and CDR2 SQIVND (reference sequence). This CDR3 is CASRDRGFGTGELFF. The CDR3 DNA reads as TGTGCCAGCCGGGACAGGGGTTTCGGGACCGGGGAGCTGTTTTTT.

This chain uses TRBV30 with TRBJ1-6; D remains unclear. Germline V gene data show CDR1 as GTSNPN and CDR2 as SVGIG (reference sequence). The CDR3 length is 13 residues. The V end lost 4 bases, the J end lost 3 bases, and 7 bases lay between the germline ends. The CDR3 sequence: CAWTGSYNSPLHF. The CDR3 nucleotides are TGTGCCTGGACGGGCAGCTATAATTCACCCCTCCACTTT.

This chain joins TRBV4-1 and TRBJ1-4, with 9 bases matching TRBD1. Germline V CDR1 and CDR2: MGHRA, YSYEKL. The CDR3 extends over 16 amino acids. The junction had 5 bases not matched to a gene; V was cut back by 3 bases and J by 3 bases. The CDR3 loop reads CASSQGDRDPNEKLFF. The DNA of the CDR3 is TGCGCCAGCAGCCAGGGGGACAGGGATCCTAATGAAAAACTGTTTTTT.

CDR3 in amino acids: CASSALGGQPQHF. The CDR3, as DNA: TGTGCCAGCAGCGCGTTAGGGGGTCAGCCCCAGCATTTT. The chain employs TRBV9 and TRBJ1-5, with D possibly matching TRBD1 (6 bases). CDR1 and CDR2 (germline): SGDLS, YYNGEE. The V gene lost 3 bases and the J gene lost 6 bases, with 10 bases spanning the gap. CDR3 length: 13 amino acids.

The chain joins TRBV28 to TRBJ1-1; no reliable D call. The V and J ends lost 3 bases and 4 bases respectively, with 3 bases between them. In germline, CDR1 is MDHEN, CDR2 SYDVKM. This CDR3 spans 11 amino acids. The CDR3, as DNA: TGTGCCAGCAGTTTCCCCACTGAAGCTTTCTTT. This encodes CASSFPTEAFF.

The V gene is TRBV30, the J gene TRBJ1-1; a possible D gene is TRBD1 (6 bases). Trimming removed 5 bases at V and 10 bases at J, with 23 bases between. The CDR3 is made up of 14 amino acids. Germline loops: CDR1 GTSNPN, CDR2 SVGIG (reference sequence). CDR3 sequence reads: CAWRQAGTPFGAFF. CDR3 in DNA: TGTGCCTGGCGACAAGCCGGGACACCCTTTGGAGCTTTCTTT.

The DNA for the CDR3 is TGTGCCATCAGTGGGGGCGGGGAGGCGAACACTGAAGCTTTCTTT. Its translation: CAISGGGEANTEAFF. The chain recombines TRBV10-3 with TRBJ1-1; tentatively, D is TRBD1 (5 bases). This CDR3 has 15 residues. V lost 4 bases and J lost 1, with 13 bases in between. Germline lookup yields CDR1 ENHRY and CDR2 SYGVKD.

The chain carries TRBV19 and TRBJ2-7; D possibly matches TRBD1 or TRBD2 (5 bases each). Germline V gene lookup returns CDR1 LNHDA and CDR2 SQIVND (reference sequence). The CDR3 consists of 14 residues. Trimming left V 4 bases short and J 3 bases short, with 13 bases between. CDR3 coding DNA: TGTGCCAGTAGTACCCGGGACGGAGGCTACGAGCAGTACTTC. This gives the protein CASSTRDGGYEQYF.

This rearrangement joins TRBV4-2 to TRBJ2-5; D may be TRBD1 (5 bases). Between the trimmed V and J ends, which lost 1 base and 7 bases, there was a span of 13 bases. The CDR3 consists of 14 residues. The germline V gene has CDR1 LGHNA and CDR2 YNFKEQ. The CDR3 coding sequence is TGTGCCAGCAGCCAAGTATTGGAAGGGGCGACCCAGTACTTC. As protein: CASSQVLEGATQYF.

The rearrangement joins TRBV19 to TRBJ2-5; maybe TRBD1 (7 bases). Germline assignment: CDR1 LNHDA and CDR2 SQIVND (reference sequence). CDR3 length: 15 residues. The V gene lost 2 bases and the J gene lost 2 bases, with 12 bases spanning the gap. The CDR3 DNA follows: TGTGCCAGTAGTATAATGGCAGGGGGGCAAGAGACCCAGTACTTC. Protein product: CASSIMAGGQETQYF.

The CDR3 region is CASSEGPGLAGNEQFF. Here the CDR3 DNA reads TGTGCCAGCAGCGAGGGACCGGGACTAGCTGGCAATGAGCAGTTCTTC. This rearrangement joins TRBV9 to TRBJ2-1; 9 nucleotides match TRBD2. This CDR3 is 16 amino acids long. With V trimmed by 3 bases and J by 6 bases, 10 bases remained unmatched. The germline CDR1 and CDR2 sequences are SGDLS and YYNGEE.

The sample holds a few counts of this clone. This rearrangement joins TRBV10-3 to TRBJ1-4; D gene ambiguous. Germline V lookup: CDR1 ENHRY, CDR2 SYGVKD. CDR3 length: 13 residues. V was shortened by 2 bases and J by 3 bases, with 4 bases between the two germline ends. CDR3 residues: CAISERANEKLFF. CDR3 sequence (DNA): TGTGCCATCAGTGAGAGGGCTAATGAAAAACTGTTTTTT.

The rearrangement links TRBV28 to TRBJ2-5; tentatively, D is TRBD2 (6 bases). This CDR3 is built from 13 residues. The germline V gene encodes CDR1 MDHEN and CDR2 SYDVKM. Trimming removed 4 bases from V and 5 bases from J, with 11 bases in between. CDR3 nucleotides: TGTGCCAGCAGTTGGGACTTCCTCGAGACCCAGTACTTC. Translation: CASSWDFLETQYF.

This rearrangement joins TRBV4-1 to TRBJ2-5; 7 bases match TRBD2. Germline CDR1 reads MGHRA; CDR2 reads YSYEKL. CDR3 size: 16 residues. V was clipped by 0 bases and J by 3 bases; unmatched bases: 7. Here the CDR3 DNA reads TGCGCCAGCAGCCAAGACGGGACCGCGGGAGAAGAGACCCAGTACTTC. Protein sequence: CASSQDGTAGEETQYF.

This clone was detected once. The chain employs TRBV6-1 and TRBJ1-5; 7 bases agree with TRBD1. The germline V gene encodes CDR1 MNHNS and CDR2 SASEGT. This CDR3 comprises 15 residues. Unmatched junction bases numbered 6, after V lost 5 bases and J lost 2 bases. CDR3 coding DNA: TGTGCCAGCAGTCATAACAGGGGAGGCAATCAGCCCCAGCATTTT. This sequence encodes CASSHNRGGNQPQHF.

The genes are TRBV5-4 and TRBJ2-7; the match to TRBD2 covers 8 bases. Germline CDR1 is SGHNT and CDR2 is YYREEE (reference sequence). CDR3 size: 14 residues. Trimming cost V 4 bases and J 2 bases; bases outside gene matches: 5. As DNA, the CDR3 is TGTGCCAGCAGCCGCACTAGCGGTCCCTACGAGCAGTACTTC. It specifies CASSRTSGPYEQYF.

The J gene is TRBJ2-1, the V gene TRBV11-2, with a tentative D call TRBD1 (6 bases). V was clipped by 1 base and J by 4 bases, with 11 bases between them. The CDR3 spans 15 residues. CDR1 is SGHAT, CDR2 FQNNGV, per germline. The CDR3 DNA reads TGTGCCAGCAGCTTAGTAGGGGGAAGGTACAATGAGCAGTTCTTC. Its protein is CASSLVGGRYNEQFF.